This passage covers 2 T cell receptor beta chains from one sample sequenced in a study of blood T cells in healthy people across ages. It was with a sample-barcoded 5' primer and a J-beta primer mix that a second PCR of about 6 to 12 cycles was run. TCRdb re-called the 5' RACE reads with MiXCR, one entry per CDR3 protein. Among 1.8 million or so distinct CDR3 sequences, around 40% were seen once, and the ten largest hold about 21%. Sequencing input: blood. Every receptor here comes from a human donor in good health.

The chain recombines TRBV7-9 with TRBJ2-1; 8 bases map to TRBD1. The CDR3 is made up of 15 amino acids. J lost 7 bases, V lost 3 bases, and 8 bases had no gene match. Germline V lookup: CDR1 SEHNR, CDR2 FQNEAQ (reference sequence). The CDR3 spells CASSFLNRGRNEQFF. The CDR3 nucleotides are TGTGCCAGCAGCTTTTTAAACAGGGGGAGGAATGAGCAGTTCTTC.

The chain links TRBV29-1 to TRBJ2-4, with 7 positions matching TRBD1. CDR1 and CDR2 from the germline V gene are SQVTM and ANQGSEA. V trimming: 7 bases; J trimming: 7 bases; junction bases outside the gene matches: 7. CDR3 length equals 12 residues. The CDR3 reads CSGKGASNIQYF. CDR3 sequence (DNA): TGCAGCGGGAAGGGGGCGTCTAACATTCAGTACTTC.